Here is one T cell receptor beta chain with its context. What antigen it recognizes has not been identified. Qualities for individual bases were not recorded, and no much larger clone is one base off. The library was prepared using the immunoSEQ multiplex PCR assay. TCRbeta CDR3 sequencing was performed as a commercial service by an external provider. Regarding the original processing steps: The analyses used productive nucleotide sequences together with amino acid sequences obtained by in silico translation. Diversity was measured as Renyi entropy over a range of alpha values, and the median of 200 repeated subsamples was taken to equalise sample size. Pairwise repertoire distance was calculated as one minus the Chao-modified Jaccard index, correcting for under-sampling, and used for clustering. Frequency-weighted overlap with synovial clonotypes was computed over 200 sample sizes, 200 draws without replacement each, and reported at the smaller sample's size. TCRdb took over this immuneACCESS table, retaining in-frame rearrangements with V and J assigned. Such tables are incomplete; in checked studies, under half of the missing clones stem from an unresolved V gene, and the remainder is unexplained. V and J calls and clone size are those listed in that table; D and trimming were worked out from the DNA. In all, the sample holds 2,600 or so clones, and 90% of those were seen once. Roughly 3.2% of the sample goes to the ten largest clones.

Trimming costs V 0 bases and J 2 bases, and their ends lie 12 bases apart. The germline V gene supplies CDR1 SGHRS and CDR2 YFSETQ. The CDR3 measures 16 amino acids from cysteine to phenylalanine. CDR3 DNA is the only sequence kept; it has 48 bases, read in frame from the first base. The sample comes from a study of circulating and synovial CD4+ cells in juvenile arthritis (dated by TCRdb to 2014 to 2015). Describing the broader study: Within each patient, the TCRbeta CDR3 repertoires of synovial CD4 T cells, bulk blood CD4 T cells and circulating HLA-DR+ CD4 T cells were compared. The goal of the repertoire sequencing was to confirm that synovial clonotypes were enriched in a circulating synovial-like CD4 T cell subset. The study at large found these results: No difference between circulating pathogenic-like lymphocytes and bulk blood T cells was detected by traditional Vbeta family usage analysis. Because T cell genome counts differed by at least an order of magnitude between CPL and bulk blood CD4 samples, sample-size effects were addressed. Because overlap with synovium was found to increase with sequencing depth, the full repertoire overlap was likely underestimated by the measured shared-clonotype fractions. Lower diversity was observed in synovial and circulating pathogenic-like lymphocyte repertoires than in bulk blood CD4 repertoires, and some CPL samples were found to be as oligoclonal as synovium. Circulating pathogenic-like lymphocytes clustered together with synovial T cells, and compared with bulk blood, the circulating pathogenic-like lymphocytes shared a substantially higher fraction of CDR3 sequences with synovium.

The sequenced samples were obtained from patients with active juvenile idiopathic arthritis. Less than 10 mL of blood per patient was used to obtain circulating pathogenic-like lymphocytes. Circulating pathogenic-like lymphocytes were sorted from peripheral blood mononuclear cells as HLA-DR+CD14-CD3+CD4+CD25low/- cells. Cells were sorted immediately after thawing, with dead cells excluded using Live/Dead Fixable Near-IR Stain. HLA-DR was selected as the sorting marker because HLA-DR is a surface protein that apparently lacks signalling activity in T cells. The V and J genes are TRBV5-1 and TRBJ2-1; a confident D gene designation cannot be given. The sample was HLA-DR+ CD4+ T cells from blood. The label giving this sample's cell subset or site can be read as: circulating pathogenic-like lymphocytes, sorted as HLA-DR+CD14-CD3+CD4+CD25low/- blood T cells. The receptor was derived from a human donor with juvenile idiopathic arthritis. The CDR3 loop reads CASSLGVRWTYNEQFF. The nucleotide sequence reads as follows: TGCGCCAGCAGCTTGGGGGTCAGGTGGACCTACAATGAGCAGTTCTTC.